This record concerns one TCR beta chain sequence. Antigen specificity is unknown. The data originate from a study of CXCR3-negative and CXCR3-positive naive CD8 T cells. Overall study results and limits: Memory CD8+ cells had much lower diversity, and both naive subsets had comparably high diversity. Against CXCR3-negative naive cells, CXCR3-positive naive cells showed more hydrophobic TRB CDR3s. Naive CXCR3-negative and CXCR3-positive cells had similar TRBV-TRBJ usage; memory differed.

Germline CDR1 reads SGHTA; CDR2 reads FQGTGA. CDR3 length: 17 amino acids. UMI-labeled 5' RACE yielded the TRB cDNA libraries. TCRdb re-called the 5' RACE reads; every CDR3 protein appears as one record, without DNA. The sample data list over 150,000 distinct CDR3 sequences. Sorting yielded triplicates of about 300,000 cells for each CD8+ T cell subset. The chain employs TRBV7-3 and TRBJ2-2; TCRdb's assignment of TRBD1 cannot be checked, as there is no DNA. The source material was naive CXCR3+ CD8+ T cells from blood. Subset: CD45RO-CCR7+CD27+CD95- naive CD8+ T cells expressing CXCR3 (TNR3+). This sequence was found in a human donor in good health. Some clones in this sample may be carry-over from other donors' samples. The CDR3 sequence is CASSAYQGLKNTGELFF.